This T cell receptor beta chain was documented in a study of cytomegalovirus exposure and HLA in healthy donors. As regards this clone: Its antigen is still unknown.

The PCR ran on 60 Vbeta and 13 Jbeta primers. Some clones are missing from TCRdb's copy, which holds only in-frame ones; the method was immunoSEQ multiplex PCR. This table lists tens of thousands of clones. CDR1 is SEHNR and CDR2 is FQNEAQ in the germline V gene (reference sequence). V lost 4 bases and J lost 8, with 17 bases in between. This CDR3 is built from 14 residues. General study points: CMV antigen specificity was confirmed in vitro for a few CMV-associated chains. Associated with cytomegalovirus, according to the listing, were 164 TCR beta chains. TCR beta V- and J-gene trimming was later associated with a missense DCLRE1C variant.

The chain links TRBV7-9 to TRBJ1-2; possibly TRBD1 for D (6 bases). This receptor was taken from a man between 45 and 60 years old in good health and CMV-seropositive. Sequenced sample: PBMCs. The CDR3 sequence is CASSSPTGTRGYTF. The CDR3 bases are TGTGCCAGCAGCTCGCCTACAGGGACGAGGGGCTACACCTTC.